This entry lists 27 T cell receptor beta chains sequenced from one sample in a study of CD8 T cells in Susac syndrome. Random-hexamer reverse transcription was applied to roughly 0.5 to 1 ug RNA. TCRdb independently ran MiXCR on the immunoSEQ multiplex PCR reads; one entry per CDR3 protein. The sample lists roughly 140,000 distinct CDR3 sequences, 95% to 96% occurring once. Sequenced sample: CD8+ T cells from PBMCs. These TCRs come from a human donor with multiple sclerosis.

The chain employs TRBV30 and TRBJ1-5; the match to TRBD1 covers 8 bases. After removal of 1 base from V and 12 bases from J, the junction contained 8 bases not matched to a gene. CDR3 length: 13 amino acids. The germline CDR1 and CDR2 sequences are GTSNPN and SVGIG (reference sequence). The CDR3, as DNA: TGTGCCTGGAGTGGACAGGGGCCGGGTGGCCAGCATTTT. Amino acids: CAWSGQGPGGQHF.

V is TRBV7-6 and J is TRBJ2-3, with D unresolved. With 2 bases removed from V and 4 bases from J, the gap between germline ends came to 7 bases. This CDR3 region has 13 residues. CDR1 and CDR2 (germline): SGHVS, FNYEAQ. CDR3 loop: CASSLLVPDTQYF. Written as DNA, the CDR3 is TGTGCCAGCAGCTTACTGGTACCAGATACGCAGTATTTT.

A single count supports this clonotype. The genes are TRBV12-3 or TRBV12-4 and TRBJ2-3, with D tentatively TRBD1 (6 bases). V lost 4 bases, J lost 2 bases, and 10 bases lay in between. The CDR3 totals 14 residues. The CDR3 nucleotides read TGTGCCAGCAGTTCGTTGGGACACACAGATACGCAGTATTTT. Translating gives CASSSLGHTDTQYF.

The rearrangement links TRBV19 to TRBJ2-7; no clear D. Germline V gene lookup returns CDR1 LNHDA and CDR2 SQIVND (reference sequence). V lost 8 bases, J lost 9 bases, and 8 bases lay in between. The CDR3 is made up of 9 amino acids. CDR3 nucleotide sequence: TGTGCCAGTTCGGTATTGCAGTACGTC. Its translation is CASSVLQYV.

The gene calls are TRBV9 and TRBJ1-1; 8 positions match TRBD1. Trimming cost V 2 bases and J 10 bases; bases outside gene matches: 4. This CDR3 region has 12 residues. CDR1 SGDLS and CDR2 YYNGEE come from the germline V gene. The CDR3 sequence is CASSVPTGVAFF. The DNA for the CDR3 is TGTGCCAGCAGCGTCCCGACAGGGGTAGCTTTCTTT.

V usage is TRBV6-1 and J usage is TRBJ2-1; no reliable D call. The CDR3 loop spans 14 amino acids. V was clipped by 1 base and J by 5 bases, with 9 bases between them. Germline loops: CDR1 MNHNS, CDR2 SASEGT. This chain's CDR3 is CASSEGIGDNEQFF. DNA for the CDR3: TGTGCCAGCAGTGAAGGCATCGGCGACAATGAGCAGTTCTTC.

This chain joins TRBV7-9 and TRBJ1-1; tentatively, D is TRBD1 (5 bases). Germline-derived CDR1 and CDR2 are SEHNR and FQNEAQ (reference sequence). The CDR3 is made up of 15 amino acids. The ends were cut back, 4 bases at V and 6 bases at J, with 18 bases in the middle. The DNA of the CDR3 is TGTGCCAGCAGCTCTCCCCCGGGGGGTCTTCCTGAAGCTTTCTTT. It encodes CASSSPPGGLPEAFF. The complete variable domain, with remaining parts taken from reference TRBV7-9 and TRBJ1-1, reads DTGVSQNPRHKITKRGQNVTFRCDPISEHNRLYWYRQTLGQGPEFLTYFQNEAQLEKSRLLSDRFSAERPKGSFSTLEIQRTEQGDSAMYLCASSSPPGGLPEAFFGQGTRLTVV.

J is TRBJ2-5 and V is TRBV7-3; possible D gene TRBD2, 6 bases. The CDR3 length is 15 residues. V gave up 3 bases and J gave up 3 bases, with 14 bases separating them. Germline assignment: CDR1 SGHTA and CDR2 FQGTGA. The CDR3 DNA reads as TGTGCCAGCAGCTTCACCCACGGGGGTAAAGAGACCCAGTACTTC. It translates to CASSFTHGGKETQYF.

The CDR3 DNA reads as TGTGCCAGCAGCTTTAAGGCTACCGAGCAGTACTTC. The encoded protein is CASSFKATEQYF. The rearrangement uses TRBV5-6 and TRBJ2-7, with D hard to call. The CDR3 is made up of 12 amino acids. Germline V lookup: CDR1 SGHDT, CDR2 YYEEEE. Trimming shortened V by 2 bases and J by 6 bases, and 9 bases separated the two germline ends.

V is TRBV6-2 or TRBV6-3 and J is TRBJ1-3; D is ambiguous. This CDR3 comprises 13 residues. Trimming pared 6 bases from V and 0 bases from J, leaving 6 bases between. Germline CDR1 MNHEY, CDR2 SVGEGT. The CDR3 region has the DNA TGTGCCAGCAGGGGAATCTCTGGAAACACCATATATTTT. This translates into CASRGISGNTIYF.

The chain's CDR3 is CASSHDPRLNTEAFF. The CDR3 DNA sequence: TGTGCCAGCAGCCACGACCCCAGGTTGAACACTGAAGCTTTCTTT. V and J are TRBV3-1 and TRBJ1-1; D unresolved. The CDR3 loop spans 15 amino acids. V lost 3 bases, J lost 0 bases, and 11 bases lay in between. Germline loops: CDR1 LGHDT, CDR2 YNNKEL (reference sequence).

The gene calls are TRBV12-3 or TRBV12-4 and TRBJ1-2; D gene unclear. The CDR3 is 12 amino acids. V was pared by 8 bases and J by 5 bases, with 12 bases between. The CDR3 DNA reads as TGTGCCAGCCGGGAGTCTTCTTATGGCTACACCTTC. Translated, it gives CASRESSYGYTF.

This sequence joins TRBV6-4 and TRBJ2-1, with 10 nucleotides matching TRBD2. Trimming took 6 bases from V and 8 from J; bases not matched to a gene: 13. The CDR3 spans 16 residues. Germline values: CDR1 MRHNA, CDR2 SNTAGT. The CDR3: CASSPISSGGADEQFF. The CDR3 nucleotides are TGTGCCAGCAGCCCCATTTCGAGCGGGGGGGCTGATGAGCAGTTCTTC.

This clonotype showed up just once. CDR3 DNA sequence: TGTGCCAGCATCGAGGCCCGGGACCCCTACAATGAGCAGTTCTTC. It is translated as CASIEARDPYNEQFF. The chain links TRBV2 to TRBJ2-1; either TRBD1 or TRBD2 may fit D (5 bases each). The CDR3 sequence is 15 residues long. V gave up 7 bases and J gave up 2 bases, with 15 bases separating them. The germline V gene encodes CDR1 SNHLY and CDR2 FYNNEI.

This chain connects TRBV4-1 to TRBJ2-2; 7 bases are a match to TRBD1. V shed 4 bases and J 7 bases; nucleotides not matched to a gene: 6. Per germline, CDR1 MGHRA and CDR2 YSYEKL. The CDR3 has 14 amino acids. The CDR3 DNA reads TGCGCCAGCAGCCCGACAGGGTTGGGCGGGGAGCTGTTTTTT. Protein product: CASSPTGLGGELFF.

A single count supports this clonotype. The J gene is TRBJ2-7, the V gene TRBV29-1; D possibly matches TRBD1 or TRBD2 (5 bases each). The germline V and J ends were trimmed by 6 bases and 0 bases, with 12 bases remaining between them. The CDR3 is 13 residues long. CDR1 and CDR2 from the germline V gene are SQVTM and ANQGSEA. Written as DNA, the CDR3 is TGCAGCGTCTCCGGGACGGACTCCTACGAGCAGTACTTC. It yields the protein CSVSGTDSYEQYF.

The rearrangement uses TRBV29-1 and TRBJ1-2, with D tentatively TRBD1 (6 bases). The length of the CDR3 is 13 residues. CDR1 and CDR2 (germline): SQVTM, ANQGSEA. Trimming stripped 7 bases from V and 0 bases from J, with 12 bases between. The CDR3 sequence is CSDRDTTNYGYTF. In nucleotides, the CDR3 is TGCAGCGACCGGGACACAACTAACTATGGCTACACCTTC.

The genes are TRBV6-5 and TRBJ1-5; the D is unclear. Germline CDR1 is MNHEY and CDR2 is SVGAGI. V lost 2 bases and J lost 1, with 9 bases in between. The CDR3 totals 15 residues. The CDR3, as DNA: TGTGCCAGCAGTTACCGGGCACTGAGCAATCAGCCCCAGCATTTT. Amino acid sequence: CASSYRALSNQPQHF.

V is TRBV2 and J is TRBJ2-7; the D gene is possibly TRBD1 (6 bases). Deletions cut 6 bases from V and 1 base from J, with 13 bases between. This CDR3 has 14 amino acids. Germline V gene data show CDR1 as SNHLY and CDR2 as FYNNEI. Here the CDR3 reads CASSRGQTSYEQYV. CDR3 DNA sequence: TGTGCCAGCAGCAGAGGACAGACTTCCTACGAGCAGTACGTC.

This rearrangement joins TRBV3-1 to TRBJ1-6; 9 bases line up with TRBD1. CDR1 and CDR2 from the germline V gene are LGHDT and YNNKEL (reference sequence). CDR3 size: 17 residues. The V and J ends lost 2 bases and 3 bases, in that order; junction bases with no gene match: 5. DNA for the CDR3: TGTGCCAGCAGCCAATCGGGGACAGGGTACTATAATTCACCCCTCCACTTT. The encoded protein is CASSQSGTGYYNSPLHF.

The gene calls are TRBV12-5 and TRBJ2-7; possibly TRBD1 or TRBD2 for D (5 bases each). The germline gives CDR1 LGHNT, CDR2 FRNRAP. The CDR3 is made up of 17 amino acids. Between the trimmed V and J ends, which lost 3 bases and 0 bases, there was a span of 18 bases. The CDR3 reads CASGFLWGTSSSYEQYF. CDR3 sequence (DNA): TGTGCTAGTGGTTTCCTTTGGGGGACGAGTAGCTCCTACGAGCAGTACTTC.

J is TRBJ2-7 and V is TRBV20-1; 8 positions agree with TRBD1. Per the germline V gene, CDR1 is DFQATT and CDR2 is SNEGSKA (reference sequence). Germline trimming cut 0 bases from V and 4 bases from J; bases unmatched to any gene: 8. This CDR3 comprises 15 residues. This CDR3 reads CSARDQARGRYEQYF. DNA of the CDR3: TGCAGTGCTAGAGATCAGGCCAGGGGGCGGTACGAGCAGTACTTC.

The chain is built from TRBV9 and TRBJ2-7; weak D call: TRBD1 (5 bases). CDR1 and CDR2 (germline): SGDLS, YYNGEE. CDR3 length: 13 residues. Deletions cut 4 bases from V and 7 bases from J, with 15 bases between. In nucleotides, the CDR3 is TGTGCCAGCAGCTCCAGAGGCGACAGTGAGCAGTACTTC. Amino acids: CASSSRGDSEQYF.

Written as DNA, the CDR3 is TGTGCCAGCAGTGGAACAGGGGAAATCTACACCTTC. This sequence encodes CASSGTGEIYTF. The chain recombines TRBV25-1 with TRBJ1-2; 7 bases agree with TRBD1. Germline lookup yields CDR1 MGHDK and CDR2 SYGVNS. The CDR3 covers 12 residues. Trimming cost V 4 bases and J 10 bases; bases outside gene matches: 6.

V is TRBV29-1 and J is TRBJ1-6, with a possible D match to TRBD1 (6 bases). Germline V CDR1 and CDR2: SQVTM, ANQGSEA. The CDR3 has 15 amino acids. Trimming removed 6 bases at V and 0 bases at J, with 12 bases between. As DNA, the CDR3 is TGCAGCGTAGTCAGGGGCAGCTCCTATAATTCACCCCTCCACTTT. Amino acids: CSVVRGSSYNSPLHF.

The chain employs TRBV6-5 and TRBJ2-7; D is undetermined. Trimming took off 6 bases at V and 6 bases at J, with 21 bases between the two ends. CDR1 and CDR2 from the germline V gene are MNHEY and SVGAGI. This CDR3 has 15 amino acids. CDR3 nucleotide sequence: TGTGCCAGCAGGATAGACAACCGCCCCTTTGGCGAGCAGTACGTC. Its protein is CASRIDNRPFGEQYV.

The J gene is TRBJ2-7, the V gene TRBV28; no clear D. The CDR3 loop spans 12 amino acids. Germline lookup yields CDR1 MDHEN and CDR2 SYDVKM. With 3 bases removed from V and 6 bases from J, the gap between germline ends came to 9 bases. CDR3 region: CASSFSRVEQYF. The CDR3 DNA reads TGTGCCAGCAGTTTCTCAAGGGTCGAGCAGTACTTC.